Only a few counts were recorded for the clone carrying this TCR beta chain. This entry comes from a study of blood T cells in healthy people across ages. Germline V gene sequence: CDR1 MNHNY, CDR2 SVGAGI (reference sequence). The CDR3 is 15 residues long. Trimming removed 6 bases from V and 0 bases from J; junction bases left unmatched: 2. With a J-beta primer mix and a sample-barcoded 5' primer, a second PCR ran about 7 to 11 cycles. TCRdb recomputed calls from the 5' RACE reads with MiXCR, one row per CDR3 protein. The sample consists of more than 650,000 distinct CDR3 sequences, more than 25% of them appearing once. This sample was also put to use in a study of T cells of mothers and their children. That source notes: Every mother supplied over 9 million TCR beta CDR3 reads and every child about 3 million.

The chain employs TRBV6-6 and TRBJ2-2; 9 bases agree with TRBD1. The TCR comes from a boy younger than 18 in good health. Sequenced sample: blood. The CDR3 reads CASSRDRANTGELFF. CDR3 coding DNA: TGTGCCAGCAGCCGGGACAGGGCGAACACCGGGGAGCTGTTTTTT.